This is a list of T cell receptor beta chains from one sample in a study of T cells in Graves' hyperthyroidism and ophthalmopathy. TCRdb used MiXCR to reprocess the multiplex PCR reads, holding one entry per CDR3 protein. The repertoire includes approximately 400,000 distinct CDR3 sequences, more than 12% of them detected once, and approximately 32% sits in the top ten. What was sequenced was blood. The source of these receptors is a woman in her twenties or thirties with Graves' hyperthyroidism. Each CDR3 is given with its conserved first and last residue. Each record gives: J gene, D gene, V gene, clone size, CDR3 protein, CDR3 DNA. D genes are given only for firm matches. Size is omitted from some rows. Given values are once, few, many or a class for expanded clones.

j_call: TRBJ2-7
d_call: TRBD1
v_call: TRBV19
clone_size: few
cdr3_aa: CASSIDRGLRTSLYEQYF
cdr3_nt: TGTGCCAGTAGTATCGACAGGGGCCTACGGACGAGTCTCTACGAGCAGTACTTC

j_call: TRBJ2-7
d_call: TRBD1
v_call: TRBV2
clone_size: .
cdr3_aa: CASSESPEDRGRVFYEQYF
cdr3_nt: TGTGCCAGCAGTGAATCCCCCGAGGACAGGGGGCGAGTATTCTACGAGCAGTACTTC

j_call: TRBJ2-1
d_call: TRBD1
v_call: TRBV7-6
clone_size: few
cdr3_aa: CASSADRGDEQFF
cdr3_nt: TGTGCCAGCAGCGCCGACAGGGGGGATGAGCAGTTCTTC

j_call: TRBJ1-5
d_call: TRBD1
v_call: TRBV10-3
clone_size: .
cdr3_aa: CAISLDREQPQHF
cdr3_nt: TGTGCCATCAGCCTGGACAGGGAGCAGCCCCAGCATTTT

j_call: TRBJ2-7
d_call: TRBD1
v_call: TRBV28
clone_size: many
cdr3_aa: CASSPGQGTYGQYF
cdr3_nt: TGTGCCAGCAGCCCGGGACAGGGAACATATGGGCAGTACTTC

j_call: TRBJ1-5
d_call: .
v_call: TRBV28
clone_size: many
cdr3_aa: CASSFRGPQHF
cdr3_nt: TGTGCCAGCAGTTTTAGAGGGCCCCAGCATTTT

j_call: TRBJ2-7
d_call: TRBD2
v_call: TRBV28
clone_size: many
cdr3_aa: CASSGVRGRSYEQYF
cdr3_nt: TGTGCCAGCAGTGGGGTTCGCGGGAGGTCCTACGAGCAGTACTTC

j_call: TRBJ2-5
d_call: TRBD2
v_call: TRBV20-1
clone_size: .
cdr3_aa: CSARDSAGTSGRHQETQYF
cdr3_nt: TGCAGTGCTAGAGATTCTGCCGGGACTAGCGGGAGGCACCAAGAGACCCAGTACTTC

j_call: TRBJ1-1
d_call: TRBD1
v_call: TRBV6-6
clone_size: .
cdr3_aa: CASSYPGQAGVKAFF
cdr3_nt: TGTGCCAGCAGTTACCCGGGACAGGCAGGGGTAAAGGCTTTCTTT

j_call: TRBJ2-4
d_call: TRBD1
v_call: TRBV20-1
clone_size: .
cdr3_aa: CSARQGAVIQYF
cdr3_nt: TGCAGTGCTAGACAGGGGGCGGTCATTCAGTACTTC

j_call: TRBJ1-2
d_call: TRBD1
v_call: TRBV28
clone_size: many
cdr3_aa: CASTSRDRAGYTF
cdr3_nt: TGTGCCAGCACTTCCCGGGACAGAGCGGGCTACACCTTC

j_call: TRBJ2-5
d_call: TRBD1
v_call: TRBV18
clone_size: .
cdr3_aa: CASSPGTGEETQYF
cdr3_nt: TGTGCCAGCTCACCCGGAACAGGGGAAGAGACCCAGTACTTC

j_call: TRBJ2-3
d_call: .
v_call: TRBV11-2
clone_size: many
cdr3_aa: CASSLVPNTDTQYF
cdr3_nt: TGTGCCAGCAGCTTAGTTCCTAACACAGATACGCAGTATTTT

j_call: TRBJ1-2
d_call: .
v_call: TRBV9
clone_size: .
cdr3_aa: CASSVASYGYTF
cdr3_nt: TGTGCCAGCAGCGTGGCCTCTTATGGCTACACCTTC

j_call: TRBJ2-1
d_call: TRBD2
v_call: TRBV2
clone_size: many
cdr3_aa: CASSTSGSSHNEQFF
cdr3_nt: TGTGCCAGCAGCACTAGCGGGAGCTCTCACAATGAGCAGTTCTTC

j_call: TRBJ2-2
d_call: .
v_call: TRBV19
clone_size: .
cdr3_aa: CASREAGNTGELFF
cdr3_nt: TGTGCCAGTAGGGAGGCGGGGAACACCGGGGAGCTGTTTTTT

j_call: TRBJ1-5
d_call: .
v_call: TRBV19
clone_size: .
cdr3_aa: CASSIDLVQGFNQPQHF
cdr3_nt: TGTGCCAGTAGTATAGATCTAGTACAGGGTTTCAATCAGCCCCAGCATTTT

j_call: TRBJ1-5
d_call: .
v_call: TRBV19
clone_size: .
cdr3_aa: CASSVGLYQPQHF
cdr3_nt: TGTGCCAGTAGTGTGGGGTTGTATCAGCCCCAGCATTTT

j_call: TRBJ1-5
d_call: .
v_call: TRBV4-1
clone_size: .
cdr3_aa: CASSQDPSNQPQHF
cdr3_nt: TGCGCCAGCAGCCAAGATCCAAGCAATCAGCCCCAGCATTTT

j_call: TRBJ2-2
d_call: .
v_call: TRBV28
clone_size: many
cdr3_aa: CASRNEKTNTGELFF
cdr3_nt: TGTGCCAGCAGAAATGAAAAAACGAACACCGGGGAGCTGTTTTTT

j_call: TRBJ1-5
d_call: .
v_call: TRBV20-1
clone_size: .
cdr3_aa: CSAQQGSVINQPQHF
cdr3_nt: TGCAGTGCTCAACAGGGTAGTGTAATTAATCAGCCCCAGCATTTT

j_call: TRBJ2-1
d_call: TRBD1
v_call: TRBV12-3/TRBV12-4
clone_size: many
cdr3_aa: CASSDRGNEQFF
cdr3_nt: TGTGCCAGCAGTGACAGGGGTAATGAGCAGTTCTTC

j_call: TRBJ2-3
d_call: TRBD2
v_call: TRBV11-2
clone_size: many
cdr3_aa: CASSLRRGSGRSADTQYF
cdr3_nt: TGTGCCAGCAGCTTACGACGTGGTAGCGGGAGATCGGCAGATACGCAGTATTTT

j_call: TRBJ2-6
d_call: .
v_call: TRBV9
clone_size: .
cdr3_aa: CASSVVGRGPYWANVLTF
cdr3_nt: TGTGCCAGCAGCGTAGTAGGCAGGGGCCCCTACTGGGCCAACGTCCTGACTTTC

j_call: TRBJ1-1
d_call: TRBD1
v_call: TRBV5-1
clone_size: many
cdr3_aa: CASSLAGGHTEAFF
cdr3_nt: TGCGCCAGCAGCTTGGCAGGGGGCCACACTGAAGCTTTCTTT

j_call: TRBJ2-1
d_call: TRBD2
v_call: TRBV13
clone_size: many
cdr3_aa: CASSLDRFSGGYNEQFF
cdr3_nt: TGTGCCAGCAGCTTGGACCGGTTCTCGGGAGGGTACAATGAGCAGTTCTTC

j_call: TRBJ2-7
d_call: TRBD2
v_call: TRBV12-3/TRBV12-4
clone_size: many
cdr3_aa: CASSPKTSWEQYF
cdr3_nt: TGTGCCAGCAGCCCGAAGACTAGCTGGGAGCAGTACTTC

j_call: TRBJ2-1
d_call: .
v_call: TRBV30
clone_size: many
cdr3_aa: CAWSRTVGYNEQFF
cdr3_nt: TGTGCCTGGAGTCGGACAGTGGGCTACAATGAGCAGTTCTTC

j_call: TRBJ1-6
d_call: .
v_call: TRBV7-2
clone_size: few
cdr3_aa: CASSVSPNSPLHF
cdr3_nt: TGTGCCAGCAGCGTGTCGCCTAATTCACCCCTCCACTTT

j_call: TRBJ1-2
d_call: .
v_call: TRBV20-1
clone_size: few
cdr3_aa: CSAERGRDAYGYTF
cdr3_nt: TGCAGTGCAGAGAGGGGCAGGGACGCCTATGGCTACACCTTC

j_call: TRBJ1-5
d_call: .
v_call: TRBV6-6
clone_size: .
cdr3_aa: CASSYSRGGDQPQHF
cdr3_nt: TGTGCCAGCAGTTACTCGCGCGGGGGAGATCAGCCCCAGCATTTT

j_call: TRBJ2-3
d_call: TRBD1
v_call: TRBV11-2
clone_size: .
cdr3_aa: CVSKIRGQGTDTQYF
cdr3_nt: TGTGTCAGCAAAATCAGGGGGCAGGGTACAGATACGCAGTATTTT

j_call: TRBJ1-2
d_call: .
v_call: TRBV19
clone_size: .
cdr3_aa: CASKTNSGGYTF
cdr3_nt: TGTGCCAGTAAAACTAATTCGGGCGGCTACACCTTC

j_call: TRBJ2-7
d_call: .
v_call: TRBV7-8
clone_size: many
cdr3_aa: CASSLDPDEQYF
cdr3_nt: TGTGCCAGCAGCTTGGACCCAGACGAGCAGTACTTC

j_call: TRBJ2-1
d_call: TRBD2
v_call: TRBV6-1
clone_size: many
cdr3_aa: CASADSGRPNEQFF
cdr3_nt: TGTGCCAGCGCAGATAGCGGGAGGCCGAATGAGCAGTTCTTC